This TCR beta chain was obtained from a study of Ad26.COV2.S vaccination and SARS-CoV-2 variants (dated by TCRdb to the early 2020s). Study-wide context: Vaccine-arm donors came from COV1001, a multicentre, randomized, double-blind, placebo-controlled phase I-IIa trial of Ad26.COV2.S in healthy adults. Ad26.COV2.S was given intramuscularly at 5x10^10 or 1x10^11 viral particles, as a single shot or as two shots 56 days apart. Sequencing of the TCRbeta repertoire served to evaluate the specificity and breadth of SARS-CoV-2-reactive T cell receptors following Ad26.COV2.S vaccination. The TCR-sequenced set comprised approximately 30 samples: some 20 Ad26.COV2.S vaccine recipients, 5 placebo recipients and 8 SARS-CoV-2 convalescent individuals. Trial participants were randomized into five groups of five: low-dose or high-dose Ad26.COV2.S given once or twice, or placebo on both occasions. Blinding of investigators to trial group allocation was maintained during experiments and outcome assessment. The investigation overall reported the following: Comparable non-spike TCR breadth was observed between vaccine and placebo recipients, consistent with only spike being contained in the vaccine. According to the authors, total T cell responses may have been underestimated by the TCR breadth and depth analyses. After vaccination, substantial breadth of spike-specific CD8+ and CD4+ T cell responses was reported. Comparing responses between vaccine doses or regimens was not something the study was powered to do. Compared with placebo recipients, Ad26.COV2.S recipients showed higher spike-specific TCR breadth (P = 0.0014).

TCRbeta CDR3 regions were sequenced with the immunoSEQ Assay. After extraction, genomic DNA underwent amplification by bias-controlled multiplex PCR, followed by high-throughput sequencing. Processing in the source paper ran as follows. To quantify the absolute abundance of every unique TCRbeta CDR3 region, sequences were collapsed and filtered. T cell fraction was estimated by normalization of TCRbeta template counts to usable DNA, with usable DNA being measured through amplification of reference genes present in all nucleated cells. Repertoire TCRs were annotated as SARS-CoV-2-specific when V gene, CDR3 amino acid sequence and J gene were exactly matched to a known reactive TCR set. The reference SARS-CoV-2 TCR set came from MIRA and was filtered for enrichment in COVID-19-positive ImmuneCODE repertoires, removing public or cross-reactive TCRs. Using the MIRA antigens, annotated TCRs were further analysed by specific ORF or by position within an ORF. Depth was the summed frequency of annotated unique rearrangements, while breadth was defined as annotated unique rearrangements over total unique productive rearrangements. Two-sided Wilcoxon rank-sum tests were used to compare TCR breadth between groups. TCRdb stores this immuneACCESS table with in-frame sequences only. Part of the clones is absent; in the studies checked, under half of the shortfall reflects unresolved V genes, and no reason is known for the rest. V and J calls and clone size come straight from that table; D and trimming were deduced from the DNA. For this sample the table gives 400,000 to 450,000 clones, of which 90% were detected only once. Clones ranked in the top ten supply about 4.5% of the sample.

The treatment or condition label, read with the paper, signifies: approximately 18 received Ad26.COV2.S at low or high dose, single or two shots; about 5 received placebo; per-sample allocation not given. For vaccine and placebo recipients, the sequenced repertoires came from samples collected on day 63 after the first injection. Cohort 1b enrolled fewer than 30 adults aged 18-55 years at a single site in Boston, USA, between 29 July and 7 August 2020. As a vaccine, Ad26.COV2.S was a replication-incompetent adenovirus type 26 vector that expressed a prefusion-stabilized SARS-CoV-2 spike protein derived from the original Wuhan strain. V is trimmed back by 0 bases and J by 5 bases, and the junction contains 4 bases that no gene match accounts for. Via the germline V gene (reference sequence), CDR1 is SGHNT and CDR2 YYREEE. The CDR3 runs 15 residues from the cysteine to the phenylalanine. Only the CDR3 portion is preserved as DNA: 45 bases, with reading frame beginning at the first base.

Turning to this clone: Its specific antigen is unknown. No much larger clonotype is one base removed from it; base qualities were not supplied.

The sequenced sample was peripheral blood, obtained in a trial of Ad26.COV2.S vaccine versus placebo. The rearranged segments are TRBV5-4 and TRBJ2-7, with 11 middle bases fitting TRBD1. This TCR was recovered from a person between 18 and 59 years old who received the Ad26.COV2.S COVID-19 vaccine or a placebo. CDR3 protein: CASSLGTGGFDEQYF. The nucleotide sequence reads TGTGCCAGCAGCTTGGGGACAGGGGGCTTCGACGAGCAGTACTTC.